This entry concerns a single TCR beta chain. The use of a sample-barcoded 5' primer and a J-beta primer mix characterized a second PCR of roughly 7 to 11 cycles. Every cDNA molecule carried a tag from a template-switch adaptor bearing 12 random nucleotides. TCRdb reprocessed the 5' RACE reads with MiXCR, giving one entry per CDR3 protein. Of about 1 million distinct CDR3 sequences in the sample, around 25% were seen once. The data were obtained in a study of blood T cells in healthy people across ages. Trimming took off 7 bases at V and 4 bases at J, with 19 bases between the two ends. CDR1 is SQVTM and CDR2 is ANQGSEA in the germline V gene. The CDR3 spans 14 residues. Separately, the same data were catalogued under a study of T cells of mothers and their children. From that second work: The donors comprised five or six children and their three healthy Caucasian mothers.

The genes are TRBV29-1 and TRBJ2-5; D uncertain. The clonotype was recovered from a girl aged 2-10 years in good health. The sample taken for sequencing was blood. The DNA for the CDR3 is TGCAGCGCCATCATGATGAACTCGGGAGAGACCCAGTACTTC. Protein sequence: CSAIMMNSGETQYF.